A single sample gave rise to the 13 T cell receptor beta chains below, sequenced in a study of OX40 agonist ivuxolimab in advanced cancers. Libraries were prepared by immunoSEQ multiplex PCR; TCRdb keeps only in-frame clonotypes and omits some of them. The table lists about 82,000 clones, roughly nine tenths of them singletons. Specimen: CD4+ or CD8+ T cells sorted from blood, collected in a trial of the OX40 agonist ivuxolimab. Source of these receptors: an adult with an advanced solid tumor such as melanoma, head and neck, liver or kidney cancer.

Points on this clone: The DNA is omitted, as the CDR3 cannot be located on it reliably, and the CDR3 follows TCRdb's listing. The rearrangement joins TRBV27 to TRBJ1-4. The CDR3 is 20 residues long, ends included. Germline CDR1 reads MNHEY; CDR2 reads SMNVEV (reference sequence). The chain's CDR3 is CASSSSFIIGDFATNEKLFF.

The chain is built from TRBV6-6 and TRBJ2-5; TRBD2 aligns across 7 bases. CDR1 is MNHNY, CDR2 SVGAGI, per germline (reference sequence). The CDR3 covers 15 residues. Losses at the gene ends were 4 bases for V and 5 bases for J; bases not matched to a gene: 10. CDR3 nucleotide sequence: TGTGCCAGCAGTTGGGGGGGATCCTCCAGGGAGACCCAGTACTTC. Protein: CASSWGGSSRETQYF.

The J gene is TRBJ2-1, the V gene TRBV9; 9 bases are a match to TRBD2. The trim removed 0 bases at V and 4 bases at J, leaving 2 bases unmatched. Germline CDR1 and CDR2: SGDLS and YYNGEE. CDR3 length: 15 amino acids. As DNA, the CDR3 is TGTGCCAGCAGCGTAGGAGCGGGAGGTTACAATGAGCAGTTCTTC. Translation: CASSVGAGGYNEQFF.

V is TRBV9 and J is TRBJ1-4, with 7 bases aligning to TRBD1. Unmatched junction bases numbered 14, after V lost 7 bases and J lost 8 bases. This CDR3 is 15 amino acids long. From germline, CDR1 is SGDLS and CDR2 YYNGEE. The CDR3 reads CASAAPQGLGEKLFF. The CDR3 DNA reads as TGTGCCAGCGCAGCCCCACAGGGGCTTGGAGAAAAACTGTTTTTT.

The chain uses TRBV5-1 and TRBJ2-2, with 10 bases aligning to TRBD2. This CDR3 spans 18 amino acids. Germline loops: CDR1 SGHRS, CDR2 YFSETQ. J was trimmed by 2 bases and V by 4 bases; bases with no gene match: 11. Written as DNA, the CDR3 is TGCGCCAGCAGCCGGACCGCGGGACTAGCGCTTAACACCGGGGAGCTGTTTTTT. Translating gives CASSRTAGLALNTGELFF.

This chain uses TRBV28 with TRBJ2-1; D is perhaps TRBD2 (6 bases). There are 18 residues in the CDR3. Looked up from germline, CDR1 is MDHEN and CDR2 is SYDVKM. Trimming removed 2 bases at V and 0 bases at J, with 17 bases between. CDR3 nucleotides: TGTGCCAGCAGTTTACACTCTAGCGAAGTTAGCTCCTACAATGAGCAGTTCTTC. Its protein product is CASSLHSSEVSSYNEQFF.

The chain links TRBV28 to TRBJ1-1, with D perhaps matching TRBD1 (6 bases). Per the germline V gene, CDR1 is MDHEN and CDR2 is SYDVKM. This CDR3 comprises 14 residues. V lost 6 bases and J lost 4, with 15 bases in between. The CDR3 bases are TGTGCCAGCAGCGTCGGGGGGGCCCTCACTGAAGCTTTCTTT. This translates into CASSVGGALTEAFF.

The CDR3 bases are TGTGCCAGCAGTCGGACAGGGAGCTATGGCTACACCTTC. Protein product: CASSRTGSYGYTF. This chain uses TRBV6-5 with TRBJ1-2, with 8 bases matching TRBD1. Germline V gene lookup returns CDR1 MNHEY and CDR2 SVGAGI. This CDR3 region has 13 residues. J gave up 4 bases and V 5 bases, and 3 bases lay outside the gene matches.

CDR3: CASSDGREETQYF. CDR3 bases: TGTGCCAGCAGTGACGGCAGGGAAGAGACCCAGTACTTC. The rearrangement links TRBV2 to TRBJ2-5; D might be TRBD1 (5 bases). Germline CDR1 and CDR2: SNHLY and FYNNEI. With 3 bases removed from V and 3 bases from J, the gap between germline ends came to 8 bases. This CDR3 has 13 amino acids.

This rearrangement joins TRBV6-1 to TRBJ1-4; tentatively, D is TRBD1 (6 bases). The CDR3 is made up of 15 amino acids. Trimming removed 2 bases from V and 8 bases from J, with 15 bases in between. CDR1 is MNHNS, CDR2 SASEGT, per germline. The CDR3, as DNA: TGTGCCAGCAGTGAAACGGGGGCGAGTGGGGAAAAACTGTTTTTT. Amino acids: CASSETGASGEKLFF.

V and J are TRBV15 and TRBJ2-1, with D possibly being TRBD1 (5 bases). CDR3 size: 15 residues. The germline gives CDR1 LNHNV, CDR2 YYDKDF (reference sequence). The V gene lost 5 bases and the J gene lost 5 bases, with 16 bases spanning the gap. Here the CDR3 reads CATSPLGAGNNEQFF. CDR3 bases: TGTGCCACCAGCCCCCTGGGTGCAGGGAACAATGAGCAGTTCTTC.

This sequence joins TRBV5-4 and TRBJ2-2; D is uncertain. V was cut by 3 bases and J by 5 bases, with 8 bases left in between. This CDR3 region has 13 residues. Germline values: CDR1 SGHNT, CDR2 YYREEE (reference sequence). This CDR3 is CASSSRGTGELFF. The CDR3 DNA sequence: TGTGCCAGCAGCTCACGAGGTACCGGGGAGCTGTTTTTT.

The CDR3 DNA follows: TGTGCCAGCAGCTTGGCCGGGGCGGGTGGCTACACCTTC. Its translation: CASSLAGAGGYTF. The V call is TRBV5-4, the J call TRBJ1-2; a possible D gene is TRBD1 (5 bases). This CDR3 is built from 13 residues. The germline V gene has CDR1 SGHNT and CDR2 YYREEE (reference sequence). Trimming took off 0 bases at V and 7 bases at J, with 10 bases between the two ends.